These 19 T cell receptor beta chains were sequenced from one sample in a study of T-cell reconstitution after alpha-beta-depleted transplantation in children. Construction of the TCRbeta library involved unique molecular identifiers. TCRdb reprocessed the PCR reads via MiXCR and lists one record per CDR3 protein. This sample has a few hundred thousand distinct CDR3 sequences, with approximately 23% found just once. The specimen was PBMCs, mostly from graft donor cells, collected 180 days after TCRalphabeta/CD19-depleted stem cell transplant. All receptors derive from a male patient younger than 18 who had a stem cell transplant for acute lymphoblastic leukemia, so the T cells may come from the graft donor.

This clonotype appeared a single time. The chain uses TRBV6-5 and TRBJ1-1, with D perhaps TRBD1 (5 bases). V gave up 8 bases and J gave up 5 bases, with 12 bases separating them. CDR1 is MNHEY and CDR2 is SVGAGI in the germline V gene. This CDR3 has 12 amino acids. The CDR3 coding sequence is TGTGCCAGCCGTTGGGGGACGACTGAAGCTTTCTTT. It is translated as CASRWGTTEAFF.

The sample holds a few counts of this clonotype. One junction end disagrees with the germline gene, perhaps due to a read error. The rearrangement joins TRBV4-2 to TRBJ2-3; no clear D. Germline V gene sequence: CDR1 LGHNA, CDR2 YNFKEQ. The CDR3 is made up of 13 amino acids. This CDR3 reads CASSQERTNTQYF. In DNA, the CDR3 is TGTGCCAGCAGCCAAGAGCGCACTAATACGCAGTACTTT.

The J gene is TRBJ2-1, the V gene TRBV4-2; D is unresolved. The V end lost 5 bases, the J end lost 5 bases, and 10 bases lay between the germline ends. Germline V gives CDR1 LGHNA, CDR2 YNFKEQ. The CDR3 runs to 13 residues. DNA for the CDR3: TGTGCCAGCAGCTTCCATAAGGACAATGAGCAGTTCTTC. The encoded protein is CASSFHKDNEQFF.

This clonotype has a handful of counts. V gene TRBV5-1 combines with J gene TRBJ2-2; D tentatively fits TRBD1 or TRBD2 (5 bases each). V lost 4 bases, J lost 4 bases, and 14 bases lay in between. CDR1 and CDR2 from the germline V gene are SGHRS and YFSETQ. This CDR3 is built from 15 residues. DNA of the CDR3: TGCGCCAGCAGCAGGCTAGGGGACGGCACCGGGGAGCTGTTTTTT. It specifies CASSRLGDGTGELFF.

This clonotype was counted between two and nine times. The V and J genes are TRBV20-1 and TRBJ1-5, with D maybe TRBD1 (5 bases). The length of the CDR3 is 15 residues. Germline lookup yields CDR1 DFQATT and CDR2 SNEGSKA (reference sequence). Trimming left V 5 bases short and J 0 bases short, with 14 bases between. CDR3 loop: CSAPRDVHSNQPQHF. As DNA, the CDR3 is TGCAGTGCTCCCCGGGACGTCCATAGCAATCAGCCCCAGCATTTT.

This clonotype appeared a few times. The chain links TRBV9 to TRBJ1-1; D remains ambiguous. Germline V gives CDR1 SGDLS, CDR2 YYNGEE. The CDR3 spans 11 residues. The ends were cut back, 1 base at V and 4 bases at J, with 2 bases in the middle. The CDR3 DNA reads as TGTGCCAGCAGCGTACGCACTGAAGCTTTCTTT. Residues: CASSVRTEAFF.

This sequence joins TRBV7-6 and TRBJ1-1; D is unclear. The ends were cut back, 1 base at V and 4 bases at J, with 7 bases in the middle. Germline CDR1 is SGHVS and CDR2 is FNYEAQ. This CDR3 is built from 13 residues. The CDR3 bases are TGTGCCAGCAGCTTAGGGCCGATCACTGAAGCTTTCTTT. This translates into CASSLGPITEAFF.

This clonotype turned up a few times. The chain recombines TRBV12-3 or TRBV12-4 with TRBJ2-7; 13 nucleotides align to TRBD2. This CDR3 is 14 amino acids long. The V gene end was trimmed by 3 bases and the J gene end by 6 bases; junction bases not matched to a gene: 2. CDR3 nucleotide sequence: TGTGCCAGCAGTTTCGGACTAGCGGGAGCCGAGCAGTACTTC. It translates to CASSFGLAGAEQYF.

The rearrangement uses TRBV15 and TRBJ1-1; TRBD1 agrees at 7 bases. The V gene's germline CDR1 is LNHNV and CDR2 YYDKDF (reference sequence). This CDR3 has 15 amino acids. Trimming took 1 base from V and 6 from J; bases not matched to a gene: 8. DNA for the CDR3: TGTGCCACCAGCAGAGGGGTCACAGGGGCACCTGAAGCTTTCTTT. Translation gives CATSRGVTGAPEAFF.

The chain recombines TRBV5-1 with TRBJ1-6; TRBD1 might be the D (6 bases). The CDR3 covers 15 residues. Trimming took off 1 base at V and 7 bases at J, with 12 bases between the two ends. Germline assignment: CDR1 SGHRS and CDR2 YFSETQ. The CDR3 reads CASSLRQAQNSPLHF. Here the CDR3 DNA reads TGCGCCAGCAGCTTGCGACAGGCACAGAATTCACCCCTCCACTTT.

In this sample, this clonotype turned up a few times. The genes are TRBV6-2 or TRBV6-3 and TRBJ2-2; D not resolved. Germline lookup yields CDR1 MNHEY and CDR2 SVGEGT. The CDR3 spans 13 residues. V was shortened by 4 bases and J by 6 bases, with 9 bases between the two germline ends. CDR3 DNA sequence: TGTGCCAGCAGTTTCGCTAGACCCGGGGAGCTGTTTTTT. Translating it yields CASSFARPGELFF.

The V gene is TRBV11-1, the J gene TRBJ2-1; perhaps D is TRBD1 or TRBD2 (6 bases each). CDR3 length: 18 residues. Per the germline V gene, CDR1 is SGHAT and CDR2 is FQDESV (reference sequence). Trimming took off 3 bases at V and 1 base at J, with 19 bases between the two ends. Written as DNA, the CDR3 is TGTGCCAGCAGCTTGAGCTCGGGGGCGAGTTTTTCCTACAATGAGCAGTTCTTC. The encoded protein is CASSLSSGASFSYNEQFF.

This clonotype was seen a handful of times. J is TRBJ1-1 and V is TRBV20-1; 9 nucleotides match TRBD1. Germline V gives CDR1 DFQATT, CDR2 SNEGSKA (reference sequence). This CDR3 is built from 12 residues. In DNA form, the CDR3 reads TGCAGGTCGACAGGGGGTTACACTGAAGCTTTCTTT. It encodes CRSTGGYTEAFF.

For the CDR3, the DNA is TGCGCCAGCAGCCAAGGGCAATGGTCTGGTTTGAACACTGAAGCTTTCTTT. Amino acids: CASSQGQWSGLNTEAFF. V usage is TRBV4-1 and J usage is TRBJ1-1; D gene ambiguous. CDR1 is MGHRA, CDR2 YSYEKL, per germline. CDR3 size: 17 residues. Trimming left V 1 base short and J 0 bases short, with 15 bases between.

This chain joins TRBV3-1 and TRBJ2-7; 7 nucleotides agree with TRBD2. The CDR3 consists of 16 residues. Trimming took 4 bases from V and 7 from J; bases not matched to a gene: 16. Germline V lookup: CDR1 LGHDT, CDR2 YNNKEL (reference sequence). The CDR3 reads CASSLLTPGSGGEQYF. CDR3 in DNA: TGTGCCAGCAGCCTCCTCACCCCGGGGTCCGGGGGGGAGCAGTACTTC.

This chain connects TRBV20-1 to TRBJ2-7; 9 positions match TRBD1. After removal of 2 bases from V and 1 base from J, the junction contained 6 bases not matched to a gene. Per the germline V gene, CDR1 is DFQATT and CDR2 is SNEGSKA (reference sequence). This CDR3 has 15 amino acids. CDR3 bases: TGCAGTGCTAGACGGGGACAGGGAGGTTCCTACGAGCAGTACTTC. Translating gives CSARRGQGGSYEQYF.

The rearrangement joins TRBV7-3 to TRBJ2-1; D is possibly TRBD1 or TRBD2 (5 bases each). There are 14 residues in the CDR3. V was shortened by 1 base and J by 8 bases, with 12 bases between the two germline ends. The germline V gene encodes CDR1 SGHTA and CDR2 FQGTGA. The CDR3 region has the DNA TGTGCCAGCAGCTTAATGGGGGAGAACGATGAGCAGTTCTTC. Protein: CASSLMGENDEQFF.

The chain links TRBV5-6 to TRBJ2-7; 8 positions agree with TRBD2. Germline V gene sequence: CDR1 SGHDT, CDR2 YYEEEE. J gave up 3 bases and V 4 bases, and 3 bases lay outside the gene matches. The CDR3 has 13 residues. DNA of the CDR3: TGTGCCAGCAGCGCGGGACTAGACTACGAGCAGTACTTC. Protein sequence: CASSAGLDYEQYF.

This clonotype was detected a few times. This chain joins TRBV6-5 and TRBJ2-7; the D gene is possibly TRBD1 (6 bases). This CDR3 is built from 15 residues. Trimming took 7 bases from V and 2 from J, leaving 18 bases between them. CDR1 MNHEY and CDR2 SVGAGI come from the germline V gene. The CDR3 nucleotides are TGTGCCAGCACTTGGGACACAGCAGGGACCTACGAGCAGTACTTC. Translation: CASTWDTAGTYEQYF.